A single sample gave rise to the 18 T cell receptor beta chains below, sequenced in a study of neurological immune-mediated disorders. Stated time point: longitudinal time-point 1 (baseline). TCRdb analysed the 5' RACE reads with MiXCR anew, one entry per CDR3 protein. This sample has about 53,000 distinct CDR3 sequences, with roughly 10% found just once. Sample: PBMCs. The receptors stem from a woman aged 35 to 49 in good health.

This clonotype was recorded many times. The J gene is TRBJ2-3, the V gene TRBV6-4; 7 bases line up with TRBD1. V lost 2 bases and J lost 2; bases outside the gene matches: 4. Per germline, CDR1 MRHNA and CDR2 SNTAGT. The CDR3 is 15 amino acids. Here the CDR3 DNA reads TGTGCCAGCAGTGACGCCGGGACAGCCACAGATACGCAGTATTTT. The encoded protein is CASSDAGTATDTQYF.

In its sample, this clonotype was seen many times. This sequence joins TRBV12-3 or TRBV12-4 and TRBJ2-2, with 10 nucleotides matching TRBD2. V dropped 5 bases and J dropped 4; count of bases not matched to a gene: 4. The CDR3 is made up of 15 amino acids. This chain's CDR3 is CASSGGLAPTGELFF. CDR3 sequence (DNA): TGTGCCAGCAGTGGGGGACTAGCGCCCACCGGGGAGCTGTTTTTT.

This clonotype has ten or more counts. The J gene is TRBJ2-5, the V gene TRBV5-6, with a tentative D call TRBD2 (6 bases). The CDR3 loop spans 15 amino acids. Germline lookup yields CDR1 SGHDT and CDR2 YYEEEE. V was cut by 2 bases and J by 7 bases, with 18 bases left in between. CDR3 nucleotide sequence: TGTGCCAGCAGCTTATCCCGGGACTCGACTAGGACCCAGTACTTC. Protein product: CASSLSRDSTRTQYF.

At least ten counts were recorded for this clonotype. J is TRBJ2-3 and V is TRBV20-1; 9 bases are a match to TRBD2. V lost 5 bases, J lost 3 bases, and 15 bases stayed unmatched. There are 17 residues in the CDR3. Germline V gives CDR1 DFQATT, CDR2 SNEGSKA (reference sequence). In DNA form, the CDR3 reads TGCAGTGCTCTTGGCGGGGGGGCCCTTGTAGTGACAGATACGCAGTATTTT. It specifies CSALGGGALVVTDTQYF.

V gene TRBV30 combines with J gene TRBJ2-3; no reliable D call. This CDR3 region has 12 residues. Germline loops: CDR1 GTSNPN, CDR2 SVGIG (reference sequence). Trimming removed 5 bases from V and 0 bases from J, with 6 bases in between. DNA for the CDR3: TGTGCCTGGGCCGCAAGCACAGATACGCAGTATTTT. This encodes CAWAASTDTQYF.

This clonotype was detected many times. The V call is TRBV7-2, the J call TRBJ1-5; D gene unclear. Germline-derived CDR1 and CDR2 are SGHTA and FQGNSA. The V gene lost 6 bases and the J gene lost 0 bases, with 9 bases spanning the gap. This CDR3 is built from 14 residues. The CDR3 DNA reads TGTGCCAGCAGTCGAGGTGATAGCAATCAGCCCCAGCATTTT. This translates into CASSRGDSNQPQHF.

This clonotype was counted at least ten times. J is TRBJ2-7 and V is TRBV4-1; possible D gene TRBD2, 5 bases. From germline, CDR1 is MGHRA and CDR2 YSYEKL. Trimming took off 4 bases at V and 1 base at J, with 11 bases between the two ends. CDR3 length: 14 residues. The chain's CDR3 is CASSPVSGSYEQYF. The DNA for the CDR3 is TGCGCCAGCAGCCCCGTATCGGGGTCCTACGAGCAGTACTTC.

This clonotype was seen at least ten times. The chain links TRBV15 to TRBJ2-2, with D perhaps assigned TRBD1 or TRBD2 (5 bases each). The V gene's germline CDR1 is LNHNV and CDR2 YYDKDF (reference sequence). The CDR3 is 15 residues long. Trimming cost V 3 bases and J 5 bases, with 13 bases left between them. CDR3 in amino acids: CATSRGTWGTGELFF. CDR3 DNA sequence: TGTGCCACCAGCAGGGGGACGTGGGGGACCGGGGAGCTGTTTTTT.

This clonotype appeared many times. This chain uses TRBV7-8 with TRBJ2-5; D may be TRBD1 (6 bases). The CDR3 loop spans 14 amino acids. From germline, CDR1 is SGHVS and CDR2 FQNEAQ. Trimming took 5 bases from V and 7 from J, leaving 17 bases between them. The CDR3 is CASSNRDTKGTQYF. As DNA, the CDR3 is TGTGCCAGCAGCAACCGGGACACCAAAGGGACCCAGTACTTC. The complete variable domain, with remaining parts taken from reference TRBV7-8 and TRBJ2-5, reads GAGVSQSPRYKVAKRGQDVALRCDPISGHVSLFWYQQALGQGPEFLTYFQNEAQLDKSGLPSDRFFAERPEGSVSTLKIQRTQQEDSAVYLCASSNRDTKGTQYFGPGTRLLVL.

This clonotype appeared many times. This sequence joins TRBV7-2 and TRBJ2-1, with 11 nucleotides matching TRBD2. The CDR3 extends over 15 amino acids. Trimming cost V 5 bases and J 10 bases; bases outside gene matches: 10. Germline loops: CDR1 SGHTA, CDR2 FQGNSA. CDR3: CASSPPSGGPREQFF. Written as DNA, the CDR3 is TGTGCCAGCAGCCCCCCTAGCGGGGGGCCCCGGGAGCAGTTCTTC.

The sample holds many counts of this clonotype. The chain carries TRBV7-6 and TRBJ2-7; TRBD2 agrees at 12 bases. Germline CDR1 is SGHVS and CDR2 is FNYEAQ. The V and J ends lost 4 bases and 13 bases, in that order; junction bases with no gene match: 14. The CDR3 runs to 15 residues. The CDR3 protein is CASSSAASTSGGRYF. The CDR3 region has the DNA TGTGCCAGCAGCTCCGCGGCCTCTACTAGCGGGGGGCGCTACTTC.

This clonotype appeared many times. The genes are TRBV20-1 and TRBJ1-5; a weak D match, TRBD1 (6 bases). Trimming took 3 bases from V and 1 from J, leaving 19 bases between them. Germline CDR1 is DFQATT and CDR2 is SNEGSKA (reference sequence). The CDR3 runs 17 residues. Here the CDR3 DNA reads TGCAGTGCTAGGTCATTGATGGGGAGGGGGAGCAATCAGCCCCAGCATTTT. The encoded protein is CSARSLMGRGSNQPQHF.

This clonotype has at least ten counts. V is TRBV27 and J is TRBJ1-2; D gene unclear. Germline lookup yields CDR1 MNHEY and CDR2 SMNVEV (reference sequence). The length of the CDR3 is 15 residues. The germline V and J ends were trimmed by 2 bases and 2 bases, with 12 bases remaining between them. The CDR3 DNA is TGTGCCAGCAGTTTAGGGTACACAGAGAACTATGGCTACACCTTC. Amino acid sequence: CASSLGYTENYGYTF.

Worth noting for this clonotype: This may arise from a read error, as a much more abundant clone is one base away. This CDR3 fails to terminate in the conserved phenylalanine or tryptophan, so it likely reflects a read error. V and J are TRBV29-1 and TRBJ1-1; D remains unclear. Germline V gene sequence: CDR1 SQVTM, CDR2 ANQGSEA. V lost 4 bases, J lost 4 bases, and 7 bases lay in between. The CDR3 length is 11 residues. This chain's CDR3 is CSVGWGTEAFL. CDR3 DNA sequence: TGCAGCGTTGGGTGGGGCACTGAAGCTTTCTTA.

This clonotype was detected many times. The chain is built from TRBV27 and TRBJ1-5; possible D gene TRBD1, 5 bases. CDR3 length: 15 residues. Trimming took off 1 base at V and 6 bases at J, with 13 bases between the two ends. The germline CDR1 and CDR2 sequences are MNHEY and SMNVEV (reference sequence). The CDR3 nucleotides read TGTGCCAGCAGTTTATGGGCAGGGTTCGGTCAGCCCCAGCATTTT. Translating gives CASSLWAGFGQPQHF.

The DNA for the CDR3 is TGTGCCAGCAGCTTCTGGGGAGCGCTTGGCTACACCTTC. This translates into CASSFWGALGYTF. The chain recombines TRBV5-5 with TRBJ1-2; D not resolved. V was shortened by 2 bases and J by 7 bases, with 12 bases between the two germline ends. The germline CDR1 and CDR2 sequences are SGHKS and YYEKEE (reference sequence). CDR3 length: 13 amino acids. Combining the CDR3 with reference TRBV5-5 and TRBJ1-2 gives the whole variable domain DAGVTQSPTHLIKTRGQQVTLRCSPISGHKSVSWYQQVLGQGPQFIFQYYEKEERGRGNFPDRFSARQFPNYSSELNVNALLLGDSALYLCASSFWGALGYTFGSGTRLTVV.

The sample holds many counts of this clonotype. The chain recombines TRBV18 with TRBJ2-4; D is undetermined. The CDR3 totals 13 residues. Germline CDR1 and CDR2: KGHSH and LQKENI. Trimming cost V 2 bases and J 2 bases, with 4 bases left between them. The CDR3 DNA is TGTGCCAGCTCACCATTCCCCAAAAACATTCAGTACTTC. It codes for CASSPFPKNIQYF.

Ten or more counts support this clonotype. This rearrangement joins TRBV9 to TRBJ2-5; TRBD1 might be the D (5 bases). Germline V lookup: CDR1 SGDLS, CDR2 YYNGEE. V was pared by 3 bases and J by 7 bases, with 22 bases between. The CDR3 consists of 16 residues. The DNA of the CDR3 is TGTGCCAGCAGCGGGTTGGACACAGCTCTAAAAGGGACCCAGTACTTC. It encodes CASSGLDTALKGTQYF.